The 4 T cell receptor beta chains given below trace back to one sample, sequenced in a study of blood T cell repertoires in COVID-19. The data were produced by immunoSEQ multiplex PCR, yet TCRdb's version contains in-frame clones alone and is incomplete. The sample yields over 55,000 clones, about 86% seen once. The sample was peripheral blood. The receptors were sampled from an elderly man with COVID-19, enrolled during active disease.

This clone was found a few times. This chain connects TRBV12-3 or TRBV12-4 to TRBJ1-5, with D unclear. The CDR3 sequence is 13 residues long. V dropped 3 bases and J dropped 9 bases, with 12 bases sitting between them. The CDR3 DNA sequence: TGTGCCAGCAGTTTTAAGGTTCCGGGGCCCCAGCATTTT. Translating it yields CASSFKVPGPQHF.

The chain has TRBV10-2 and TRBJ1-2; no reliable D call. The CDR3 totals 13 residues. Trimming took off 3 bases at V and 6 bases at J, with 11 bases between the two ends. CDR1 WSHSY and CDR2 SAAADI come from the germline V gene. CDR3 loop: CASSEPPENGYTF. In DNA form, the CDR3 reads TGCGCCAGCAGTGAACCCCCCGAGAATGGCTACACCTTC.

V gene TRBV10-3 combines with J gene TRBJ1-2; the match to TRBD1 covers 7 bases. The junction had 3 bases not matched to a gene; V was cut back by 0 bases and J by 2 bases. The CDR3 covers 15 residues. The germline CDR1 and CDR2 sequences are ENHRY and SYGVKD. CDR3 sequence: CAISESRDSNYGYTF. The CDR3 nucleotides read TGTGCCATCAGTGAGTCCCGGGACAGCAACTATGGCTACACCTTC.

CDR3 coding DNA: TGTGCCAGCAGCCGCCGGGGATCACCCCTCCACTTT. The encoded protein is CASSRRGSPLHF. The V call is TRBV12-3 or TRBV12-4, the J call TRBJ1-6; no clear D. The CDR3 is made up of 12 amino acids. The ends were cut back, 6 bases at V and 10 bases at J, with 10 bases in the middle.